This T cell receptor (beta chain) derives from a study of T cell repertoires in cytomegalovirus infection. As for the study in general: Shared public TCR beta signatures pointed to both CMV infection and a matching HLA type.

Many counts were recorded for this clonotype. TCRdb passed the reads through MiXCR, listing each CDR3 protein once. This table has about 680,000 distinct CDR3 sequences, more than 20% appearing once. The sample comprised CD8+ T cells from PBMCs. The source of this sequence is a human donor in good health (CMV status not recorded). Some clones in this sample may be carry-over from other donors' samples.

CDR3 in DNA: TGTGCCAGCAGCTTGCACAGGGGATCCTACGAGCAGTACTTC. As protein: CASSLHRGSYEQYF. This rearrangement joins TRBV7-2 to TRBJ2-7; 7 bases agree with TRBD1. Germline V gene lookup returns CDR1 SGHTA and CDR2 FQGNSA. There are 14 residues in the CDR3. V shed 3 bases, J shed 1 base, and the junction held 3 bases outside the gene matches.